These 25 T cell receptor beta chains originate from one sample sequenced in a study of cytomegalovirus exposure and HLA in healthy donors. Measured with immunoSEQ multiplex PCR; TCRdb has only the in-frame clones, and not every one. The sample carries 150,000 to 200,000 clones, around 90% recorded once. Sequenced sample: PBMCs. These receptors came from a woman aged 18-30 years in good health and CMV-seropositive.

This clone was seen once. This sequence joins TRBV4-2 and TRBJ1-2, with D hard to call. The CDR3 extends over 14 amino acids. The germline CDR1 and CDR2 sequences are LGHNA and YNFKEQ. Trimming pared 3 bases from V and 4 bases from J, leaving 12 bases between. The CDR3 loop is CASSHPSSSYGYTF. The CDR3 region has the DNA TGTGCCAGCAGCCATCCTTCCTCCAGCTATGGCTACACCTTC.

This clone was seen a single time. The chain carries TRBV6-5 and TRBJ2-2; 10 bases are shared with TRBD2. Germline V gene data show CDR1 as MNHEY and CDR2 as SVGAGI. Trimming cost V 2 bases and J 4 bases; bases outside gene matches: 1. The CDR3 runs 15 residues. The CDR3, as DNA: TGTGCCAGCAGTTACCTAGCGGGGGTCACCGGGGAGCTGTTTTTT. This sequence encodes CASSYLAGVTGELFF.

The chain combines TRBV4-3 with TRBJ2-1; 12 nucleotides match TRBD2. From germline, CDR1 is LGHNA and CDR2 YSLEER. V lost 3 bases to trimming and J lost 4 bases; unmatched junction nucleotides: 10. This CDR3 is 18 amino acids long. The CDR3 sequence: CASSQEHGLAGSYNEQFF. As DNA, the CDR3 is TGCGCCAGCAGCCAGGAGCACGGACTAGCGGGATCTTACAATGAGCAGTTCTTC.

This chain uses TRBV14 with TRBJ1-1; weak D call: TRBD1 (6 bases). Deletions cut 5 bases from V and 1 base from J, with 11 bases between. The CDR3 has 14 amino acids. Germline CDR1 is SGHDN and CDR2 is FVKESK. The CDR3 spells CASSIQGKNTEAFF. CDR3 bases: TGTGCCAGCAGCATACAGGGAAAGAACACTGAAGCTTTCTTT.

The chain combines TRBV13 with TRBJ2-1; 10 positions agree with TRBD2. The CDR3 sequence is 13 residues long. Germline V gene data show CDR1 as PRHDT and CDR2 as FYEKMQ (reference sequence). The J segment lost 9 bases and the V segment lost 2 bases, leaving 1 base of the junction unmatched. CDR3 sequence (DNA): TGTGCCAGCAGCTTACAGCGGGAGGGTGAGCAGTTCTTC. This sequence encodes CASSLQREGEQFF.

The J gene is TRBJ1-4, the V gene TRBV19, with a weak D call TRBD1 (5 bases). This CDR3 region has 14 residues. The V gene's germline CDR1 is LNHDA and CDR2 SQIVND (reference sequence). V dropped 9 bases and J dropped 3 bases, with 14 bases sitting between them. Here the CDR3 DNA reads TGTGCCAGCTCTAACCGACAGTCTAATGAAAAACTGTTTTTT. Translated: CASSNRQSNEKLFF.

This chain connects TRBV14 to TRBJ2-7, with 8 bases aligning to TRBD2. This CDR3 is 15 amino acids long. The J segment lost 5 bases and the V segment lost 4 bases, leaving 10 bases of the junction unmatched. The germline gives CDR1 SGHDN, CDR2 FVKESK. The DNA for the CDR3 is TGTGCCAGCAGCCTCTCGGGAGGGCCTCCTCACGAGCAGTACTTC. Its translation is CASSLSGGPPHEQYF.

The chain joins TRBV10-3 to TRBJ2-1; 9 bases agree with TRBD2. Germline CDR1 reads ENHRY; CDR2 reads SYGVKD. The CDR3 spans 14 residues. The V gene end was trimmed by 7 bases and the J gene end by 8 bases; junction bases not matched to a gene: 9. CDR3 DNA sequence: TGTGCCATCAAAGCGGGGGGAGGGCGCGATGAGCAGTTCTTC. Translation: CAIKAGGGRDEQFF.

This chain uses TRBV25-1 with TRBJ1-5; TRBD1 is a possible D gene (5 bases). The V end was cut by 5 bases, the J end by 9 bases, with 17 bases between. The CDR3 extends over 14 amino acids. Germline V CDR1 and CDR2: MGHDK, SYGVNS. CDR3 DNA: TGTGCCAGCAGTACTGGACAAGTGTTCTCGCCCCAGCATTTT. Its protein is CASSTGQVFSPQHF.

The chain uses TRBV6-5 and TRBJ2-2; 8 nucleotides match TRBD2. V trimming: 4 bases; J trimming: 9 bases; junction bases outside the gene matches: 10. Germline CDR1 and CDR2: MNHEY and SVGAGI. The CDR3 runs 15 residues. CDR3 DNA sequence: TGTGCCAGCAGTTCCAGGGTAGCGGGGCCCCGGGAGCTGTTTTTT. Amino acids: CASSSRVAGPRELFF.

V gene TRBV7-2 combines with J gene TRBJ2-7; 8 nucleotides align to TRBD2. The junction had 6 bases not matched to a gene; V was cut back by 4 bases and J by 4 bases. CDR1 and CDR2 from the germline V gene are SGHTA and FQGNSA. The CDR3 totals 14 residues. The CDR3 DNA follows: TGTGCCAGCAGCTCACCCGGGACTAGTTACGAGCAGTACTTC. Residues: CASSSPGTSYEQYF.

V is TRBV18 and J is TRBJ1-1; D not certain. Trimming shortened V by 9 bases and J by 0 bases, and 11 bases separated the two germline ends. CDR3 length equals 13 residues. The germline gives CDR1 KGHSH, CDR2 LQKENI. In DNA, the CDR3 is TGTGCCAGTCAAACGGGTATGAACACTGAAGCTTTCTTT. This codes for CASQTGMNTEAFF.

This rearrangement joins TRBV4-1 to TRBJ2-5; the D is unclear. The V end lost 1 base, the J end lost 0 bases, and 12 bases lay between the germline ends. The CDR3 extends over 16 amino acids. The germline V gene has CDR1 MGHRA and CDR2 YSYEKL. CDR3 region: CASSQGSPAYQETQYF. The CDR3 DNA reads TGCGCCAGCAGCCAAGGATCGCCAGCGTACCAAGAGACCCAGTACTTC.

The rearrangement uses TRBV4-3 and TRBJ2-1, with 10 bases identical to TRBD2. V was clipped by 0 bases and J by 9 bases; unmatched bases: 5. CDR3 length equals 15 residues. The germline CDR1 and CDR2 sequences are LGHNA and YSLEER. The CDR3 protein is CASSQDLLAGVEQFF. DNA for the CDR3: TGCGCCAGCAGCCAAGATCTGCTAGCGGGAGTTGAGCAGTTCTTC.

The chain is built from TRBV6-4 and TRBJ2-1, with D possibly TRBD1 on 6 matching bases. V dropped 7 bases and J dropped 8 bases, with 15 bases sitting between them. The CDR3 has 13 amino acids. Germline values: CDR1 MRHNA, CDR2 SNTAGT. The chain's CDR3 is CASKGVGTHEQFF. The CDR3, as DNA: TGTGCCAGCAAGGGAGTGGGGACACATGAGCAGTTCTTC.

The chain uses TRBV19 and TRBJ2-5; D is perhaps TRBD1 (6 bases). Trimming removed 5 bases at V and 2 bases at J, with 12 bases between. There are 14 residues in the CDR3. Germline CDR1 is LNHDA and CDR2 is SQIVND (reference sequence). CDR3: CASSLAGVQETQYF. In DNA form, the CDR3 reads TGTGCCAGTAGTCTCGCAGGGGTACAAGAGACCCAGTACTTC.

The gene calls are TRBV30 and TRBJ1-2, with 7 bases aligning to TRBD1. The germline gives CDR1 GTSNPN, CDR2 SVGIG (reference sequence). V lost 4 bases to trimming and J lost 0 bases; unmatched junction nucleotides: 8. The CDR3 is 15 amino acids. The CDR3 region is CAWTSGTVANYGYTF. The CDR3 DNA is TGTGCCTGGACTTCTGGGACAGTAGCTAACTATGGCTACACCTTC.

This rearrangement joins TRBV10-3 to TRBJ2-3, with 10 bases lining up with TRBD2. V was clipped by 0 bases and J by 0 bases; unmatched bases: 3. The germline V gene has CDR1 ENHRY and CDR2 SYGVKD. CDR3 length equals 17 residues. The CDR3 DNA reads as TGTGCCATCAGTGAGTCAGGACTAGCGGCTAGCACAGATACGCAGTATTTT. Amino acids: CAISESGLAASTDTQYF.

The J gene is TRBJ1-2, the V gene TRBV10-3; D ambiguous. V was trimmed by 3 bases and J by 4 bases, leaving 12 bases between them. This CDR3 has 14 residues. Germline V gene sequence: CDR1 ENHRY, CDR2 SYGVKD. In nucleotides, the CDR3 is TGTGCCATCAGTGAATCCAACAGTGGCTATGGCTACACCTTC. Residues: CAISESNSGYGYTF.

The sample holds a few counts of this clone. The same CDR3 can be traced to other DNA sequences in this sample. The genes are TRBV19 and TRBJ1-1; D uncertain. Deletions cut 4 bases from V and 0 bases from J, with 6 bases between. The CDR3 sequence is 13 residues long. Germline CDR1 LNHDA, CDR2 SQIVND (reference sequence). CDR3 DNA: TGTGCCAGTAGTACCACGGTGAACACTGAAGCTTTCTTT. It encodes CASSTTVNTEAFF.

This chain connects TRBV7-9 to TRBJ2-7; TRBD2 is a possible D gene (7 bases). The germline V gene has CDR1 SEHNR and CDR2 FQNEAQ (reference sequence). V gave up 1 base and J gave up 6 bases, with 13 bases separating them. The length of the CDR3 is 14 residues. DNA of the CDR3: TGTGCCAGCAGCTTAGAGGGGGGGAGGGCCGAGCAGTACTTC. Protein sequence: CASSLEGGRAEQYF.

This clone was found once. This sample includes further DNA sequences coding for the same CDR3. The gene calls are TRBV4-2 and TRBJ2-1; 8 bases are shared with TRBD2. The CDR3 contains 17 residues. CDR1 and CDR2 from the germline V gene are LGHNA and YNFKEQ. V gave up 0 bases and J gave up 2 bases; unmatched junction bases: 6. The CDR3 reads CASSQDPTSGAYNEQFF. CDR3 nucleotides: TGTGCCAGCAGCCAAGATCCCACTAGCGGAGCCTACAATGAGCAGTTCTTC.

This chain links TRBV11-2 with TRBJ2-7; 12 bases match TRBD2. After removal of 6 bases from V and 1 base from J, the junction contained 4 bases not matched to a gene. This CDR3 spans 15 amino acids. Per germline, CDR1 SGHAT and CDR2 FQNNGV. CDR3 in amino acids: CASRPSGGASYEQYF. The CDR3 DNA reads TGTGCCAGCAGGCCTAGCGGGGGGGCTTCCTACGAGCAGTACTTC.

A remark on this clone: This CDR3 is also generated by other DNA sequences in the sample. This sequence joins TRBV7-2 and TRBJ2-5; D gene uncertain. The CDR3 is 14 amino acids. Germline CDR1 SGHTA, CDR2 FQGNSA. The ends were cut back, 0 bases at V and 1 base at J, with 6 bases in the middle. For the CDR3, the DNA is TGTGCCAGCAGCTTAGCGGGCCCCCAAGAGACCCAGTACTTC. It translates to CASSLAGPQETQYF.

The chain employs TRBV5-6 and TRBJ2-5, with D perhaps TRBD2 (5 bases). The CDR3 is made up of 15 amino acids. The V end lost 3 bases, the J end lost 3 bases, and 15 bases lay between the germline ends. Germline V CDR1 and CDR2: SGHDT, YYEEEE. DNA for the CDR3: TGTGCCAGCAGCTCCACCCCTAAGGGAGAAGAGACCCAGTACTTC. Translating gives CASSSTPKGEETQYF.